These T cell receptor beta chains were read from a single sample in a study of blood T cell repertoires in COVID-19. Using immunoSEQ multiplex PCR, the repertoire was profiled, and TCRdb retains in-frame clones only, with some absent. Of 150,000 to 200,000 clones listed, 84% are singletons. The sequenced material came from peripheral blood. The source is a middle-aged man who had recovered from COVID-19. Both conserved end residues are part of each CDR3. D genes are given only for firm matches. Only part of the rows carry a size: once, few, many, or a class if the clone is expanded.

d_call	v_call	j_call	clone_size	cdr3_nt	cdr3_aa
NA	TRBV7-9	TRBJ1-6	NA	TGTGCCAGCAGCCAGATGGGGCTAGATAATTCACCCCTCCACTTT	CASSQMGLDNSPLHF
NA	TRBV27	TRBJ2-1	NA	TGTGCCAGCAGTCCCGGAGACGGCTACAATGAGCAGTTCTTC	CASSPGDGYNEQFF
NA	TRBV6-5	TRBJ2-7	NA	TGTGCCAGCAGTTCCAACTACGAGCAGTACTTC	CASSSNYEQYF
NA	TRBV6-1	TRBJ1-5	NA	TGTGCCAGCAGTCAAGCTGGGAGCTATAGCAATCAGCCCCAGCATTTT	CASSQAGSYSNQPQHF
NA	TRBV3-1/TRBV3-2	TRBJ2-5	NA	TGTGCCAGCAGCAAGCAGGGGAACCAGTACTTC	CASSKQGNQYF
TRBD1	TRBV28	TRBJ1-5	once	TGTGCCAGCAGCCCGACCACAGGGGGCATGCAGCCCCAGCATTTT	CASSPTTGGMQPQHF
NA	TRBV10-3	TRBJ1-3	few	TGTGCCATCAGTGATGGGACTCCCGCGGTAGGAAACACCATATATTTT	CAISDGTPAVGNTIYF
NA	TRBV9	TRBJ1-2	NA	TGTGCCAGCAGCGTAGCAGGGTTCTATGGCTACACCTTC	CASSVAGFYGYTF
NA	TRBV4-3	TRBJ2-7	NA	TGCGCCAGCAGCCAAGGGATAGCGGAGACCTACGAGCAGTACTTC	CASSQGIAETYEQYF
NA	TRBV2	TRBJ1-1	NA	TGTGCCAGCATAAGAAGGGGAGCTTTCTTT	CASIRRGAFF
NA	TRBV4-3	TRBJ1-1	NA	TGCGCCAGCAGCCGGAGGAAGTCGACTGAAGCTTTCTTT	CASSRRKSTEAFF
NA	TRBV4-1	TRBJ1-1	NA	TGCGCCAGCAGCCAAGGTATAGGACTTCTGAACACTGAAGCTTTCTTT	CASSQGIGLLNTEAFF
NA	TRBV6-5	TRBJ2-7	NA	TGTGCCAGCAGCCCACAGGGAAGCTCCTACGAGCAGTACTTC	CASSPQGSSYEQYF
TRBD2	TRBV5-4	TRBJ2-5	NA	TGTGCCAGCAGCGCCACCGCGGGAGGACAAGAGACCCAGTACTTC	CASSATAGGQETQYF
TRBD1	TRBV6-5	TRBJ1-6	once	TGTGCCAGCGGGACAGGGTATAATTCACCCCTCCACTTT	CASGTGYNSPLHF
TRBD1	TRBV28	TRBJ1-4	NA	TGTGCCAGCAGCTTGACGCGGACAGGGGGTGGTGAAAAACTGTTTTTT	CASSLTRTGGGEKLFF
NA	TRBV7-2	TRBJ2-1	NA	TGTGCCAGCAGCTTAGTAGCGCTCACCTACAATGAGCAGTTCTTC	CASSLVALTYNEQFF
NA	TRBV7-9	TRBJ2-7	NA	TGTGCCAGCAGCTTAAGAGGCAAAGATCTCTCCTACGAGCAGTACTTC	CASSLRGKDLSYEQYF
NA	TRBV11-3	TRBJ2-1	NA	TGTGCCAGCAGACAGGGCCGCAGAGACTCCTACAATGAGCAGTTCTTC	CASRQGRRDSYNEQFF
NA	TRBV10-3	TRBJ2-3	few	TGTGCCATCAGAGAGAGGACAGCCACAGATACGCAGTATTTT	CAIRERTATDTQYF
TRBD1	TRBV18	TRBJ2-7	NA	TGTGCCAGCTCACAGGGACAGAACTACGAGCAGTACTTC	CASSQGQNYEQYF
TRBD2	TRBV6-5	TRBJ2-1	NA	TGTGCCAGCAGCCTTATCAGCGGGAGTGGGGGTGAGCAGTTCTTC	CASSLISGSGGEQFF
TRBD1	TRBV24-1	TRBJ2-2	NA	TGTGCCACTCAAGGGACAGGGGATGCCGGGGAGCTGTTTTTT	CATQGTGDAGELFF
NA	TRBV7-9	TRBJ2-5	NA	TGTGCCAGCAGCTTGCCGGGTCGAAGGATAGAGACCCAGTACTTC	CASSLPGRRIETQYF
TRBD2	TRBV14	TRBJ2-2	NA	TGTGCCAGCAGCCAACAACCGGGACTAGCGGCCGGGGAGCTGTTTTTT	CASSQQPGLAAGELFF
TRBD2	TRBV5-1	TRBJ2-7	NA	TGCGCCAGCAGCTTGGAGGGACTAGCGGGAGCCGCCCTTGGGTACGAGCAGTACTTC	CASSLEGLAGAALGYEQYF
TRBD2	TRBV5-6	TRBJ2-5	once	TGTGCCAGCAGCTTGGGGGCGGGGGTGACCCAGTACTTC	CASSLGAGVTQYF
TRBD1	TRBV10-3	TRBJ1-1	NA	TGTGCCATCAGTGACGGAGGGGGCAGGACTGAAGCTTTCTTT	CAISDGGGRTEAFF
TRBD1	TRBV15	TRBJ2-1	NA	TGTGCCACCAGCAGAGACGTTGCGGGACAGGGGCTCGGTGGGCAGTTCTTC	CATSRDVAGQGLGGQFF
NA	TRBV9	TRBJ2-3	NA	TGTGCCAGCAGCGGGGAGACTAGCACAGATACGCAGTATTTT	CASSGETSTDTQYF
TRBD1	TRBV30	TRBJ1-2	NA	TGTGCCTGGAGTAACTCCGGGACAGGGGATGGCTACACCTTC	CAWSNSGTGDGYTF
TRBD2	TRBV11-3	TRBJ2-4	NA	TGTGCCAGCAGCCCCGGGGGGGCACCGCTAGCCAAAAACATTCAGTACTTC	CASSPGGAPLAKNIQYF
TRBD2	TRBV6-2/TRBV6-3	TRBJ2-1	NA	TGTGCCAGCAGTTACCTAGCGGGGAACAATGAGCAGTTCTTC	CASSYLAGNNEQFF
NA	TRBV28	TRBJ1-5	NA	TGTGCCAGCAGTTTGGTGGGGGGGCCCCAGCATTTT	CASSLVGGPQHF
NA	TRBV5-8	TRBJ2-7	once	TGTGCCAGCAGCTTCGGAGGTACCTCCTACGAGCAGTACTTC	CASSFGGTSYEQYF
NA	TRBV7-9	TRBJ2-7	NA	TGTGCCAGCAGCCCTCCCCGACTAGGCCATGAGGAGCAGTACTTC	CASSPPRLGHEEQYF
TRBD1	TRBV6-2/TRBV6-3	TRBJ2-3	NA	TGTGCCAGCAGTTACGCGACAGGGTGGTGGACAGATACGCAGTATTTT	CASSYATGWWTDTQYF
NA	TRBV18	TRBJ1-6	few	TGTGCCAGCTCACCAGGGGCCAGGCCCCTCCACTTT	CASSPGARPLHF